One sample yielded the 32 T cell receptor beta chains listed below, sequenced in a study of blood T cell repertoires in COVID-19. The data were produced by immunoSEQ multiplex PCR, yet TCRdb's version contains in-frame clones alone and is incomplete. In the table there are approximately 290,000 clones, 90% of which are singletons. The sequenced material came from PBMCs or T cells enriched from blood (not recorded which). These TCRs come from a woman aged 18-29 years with acute COVID-19.

J is TRBJ1-5 and V is TRBV7-9, with unresolved D. V was pared by 5 bases and J by 0 bases, with 8 bases between. CDR3 length: 14 residues. Per the germline V gene, CDR1 is SEHNR and CDR2 is FQNEAQ (reference sequence). This CDR3 is CASSPAVSNQPQHF. The CDR3 bases are TGTGCCAGCAGCCCGGCGGTTAGCAATCAGCCCCAGCATTTT.

The CDR3 coding sequence is TGTGCCAGCAGCGTAGTACTAGCAGGACACAATGAGCAGTTCTTC. Protein product: CASSVVLAGHNEQFF. V is TRBV9 and J is TRBJ2-1; D is perhaps TRBD2 (6 bases). Per the germline V gene, CDR1 is SGDLS and CDR2 is YYNGEE. V was clipped by 0 bases and J by 5 bases, with 12 bases between them. The CDR3 is 15 amino acids.

The chain is built from TRBV25-1 and TRBJ2-1, with D maybe TRBD1 (7 bases). V lost 6 bases to trimming and J lost 7 bases, with 13 bases between them. Germline loops: CDR1 MGHDK, CDR2 SYGVNS. The CDR3 sequence is 13 residues long. The CDR3 DNA is TGTGCCAGCAGCTTCGCAGGGGGGAATGAGCAGTTCTTC. Its translation: CASSFAGGNEQFF.

This CDR3 is CATSDVSAVRDTQYF. CDR3 DNA sequence: TGTGCCACCAGTGATGTTTCGGCGGTGAGGGATACGCAGTATTTT. The J gene is TRBJ2-3, the V gene TRBV24-1, with D hard to call. The V gene's germline CDR1 is KGHDR and CDR2 SFDVKD. The CDR3 is 15 amino acids. The V gene lost 3 bases and the J gene lost 6 bases, with 15 bases spanning the gap.

The DNA for the CDR3 is TGTGCCAGCAGCGACCCTCTAGCGGGAGTTGATACCGGGGAGCTGTTTTTT. Its protein is CASSDPLAGVDTGELFF. This chain connects TRBV9 to TRBJ2-2; TRBD2 aligns across 10 bases. The CDR3 has 17 residues. The J segment lost 5 bases and the V segment lost 3 bases, leaving 10 bases of the junction unmatched. Looked up from germline, CDR1 is SGDLS and CDR2 is YYNGEE.

The chain combines TRBV28 with TRBJ1-4; D uncertain. CDR3 length equals 11 residues. Per the germline V gene, CDR1 is MDHEN and CDR2 is SYDVKM. Trimming took 1 base from V and 10 from J, leaving 4 bases between them. The CDR3 sequence is CASSLSGKLFF. In nucleotides, the CDR3 is TGTGCCAGCAGTTTATCCGGAAAACTGTTTTTT.

CDR3 sequence (DNA): TGTGCCAGCAGCTTAGAGCGGGAGGGGGGTGAAGCTTTCTTT. It codes for CASSLEREGGEAFF. The J gene is TRBJ1-1, the V gene TRBV11-3, with D possibly being TRBD1 (6 bases). Germline values: CDR1 SGHNT, CDR2 YENEEA. Trimming pared 0 bases from V and 7 bases from J, leaving 12 bases between. This CDR3 spans 14 amino acids.

The chain is built from TRBV11-2 and TRBJ1-2; D is ambiguous. With 0 bases removed from V and 1 base from J, the gap between germline ends came to 6 bases. Per germline, CDR1 SGHAT and CDR2 FQNNGV. The CDR3 covers 14 residues. CDR3 sequence: CASSLDGLNYGYTF. The DNA for the CDR3 is TGTGCCAGCAGCTTAGACGGACTTAACTATGGCTACACCTTC.

The chain carries TRBV21-1 and TRBJ2-1; TRBD2, the table's D call, lacks a check against the DNA. TRBV21-1 is a pseudogene locus. The CDR3 sequence is 16 residues long. CDR3 residues: CASSKALLAGYNEQFF. DNA for the CDR3: TGTGCCAGCAGCAAAGCGCTCCTAGCGGGGTACAATGAGCAGTTCTTC.

The V and J genes are TRBV7-3 and TRBJ2-3, with D perhaps matching TRBD2 (6 bases). This CDR3 comprises 15 residues. Between the trimmed V and J ends, which lost 2 bases and 4 bases, there was a span of 13 bases. In germline, CDR1 is SGHTA, CDR2 FQGTGA. The CDR3 sequence: CASSLAGPPSDTQYF. CDR3 bases: TGTGCCAGCAGCTTAGCGGGACCACCTTCAGATACGCAGTATTTT.

This clone has only one observation. The rearrangement joins TRBV28 to TRBJ1-3; D not certain. Germline CDR1 and CDR2: MDHEN and SYDVKM. V lost 6 bases to trimming and J lost 0 bases, with 6 bases between them. The CDR3 is 13 amino acids. CDR3 nucleotides: TGTGCCAGCAGGCGGGGCTCTGGAAACACCATATATTTT. This translates into CASRRGSGNTIYF.

The rearrangement uses TRBV27 and TRBJ2-1; weak D call: TRBD1 (6 bases). Germline values: CDR1 MNHEY, CDR2 SMNVEV (reference sequence). The CDR3 length is 13 residues. Trimming removed 3 bases from V and 6 bases from J, with 9 bases in between. CDR3 DNA: TGTGCCAGCAGTTTCGACAGGTTCAATGAGCAGTTCTTC. This encodes CASSFDRFNEQFF.

This clone was seen a single time. As DNA, the CDR3 is TGTGCCAGCAGTTTGGGGACTGACTATGGCTACACCTTC. Protein: CASSLGTDYGYTF. The chain recombines TRBV12-3 or TRBV12-4 with TRBJ1-2; possible D gene TRBD1, 5 bases. The ends were cut back, 3 bases at V and 3 bases at J, with 8 bases in the middle. The CDR3 length is 13 residues.

The J gene is TRBJ2-7, the V gene TRBV11-2; D perhaps matches TRBD2 (5 bases). Looked up from germline, CDR1 is SGHAT and CDR2 is FQNNGV. V dropped 2 bases and J dropped 3 bases, with 11 bases sitting between them. The CDR3 consists of 14 residues. CDR3 loop: CASSLIRGFYEQYF. The CDR3 nucleotides are TGTGCCAGCAGCTTAATCCGGGGATTCTACGAGCAGTACTTC.

The chain joins TRBV10-3 to TRBJ2-2; D may be TRBD2 (5 bases). The V and J ends lost 0 bases and 2 bases respectively, with 13 bases between them. Germline CDR1 and CDR2: ENHRY and SYGVKD. CDR3 length: 17 amino acids. The CDR3 is CAISESPAAQNTGELFF. CDR3 nucleotides: TGTGCCATCAGTGAGTCGCCAGCGGCGCAAAACACCGGGGAGCTGTTTTTT.

The chain employs TRBV30 and TRBJ1-2; unclear D gene. The CDR3 spans 14 residues. Germline-derived CDR1 and CDR2 are GTSNPN and SVGIG (reference sequence). The V end was cut by 0 bases, the J end by 4 bases, with 12 bases between. The CDR3 DNA is TGTGCCTGGAGTGTACACGGAGGGTTCTATGGCTACACCTTC. This codes for CAWSVHGGFYGYTF.

This clone was counted a single time. The chain is built from TRBV15 and TRBJ1-1; D not certain. CDR1 and CDR2 from the germline V gene are LNHNV and YYDKDF (reference sequence). The V gene lost 1 base and the J gene lost 6 bases, with 15 bases spanning the gap. This CDR3 is 15 amino acids long. The DNA for the CDR3 is TGTGCCACCAGCAGAGGAGGAACCCGAAAGGCTGAAGCTTTCTTT. The encoded protein is CATSRGGTRKAEAFF.

This clone was observed once. The rearrangement uses TRBV5-1 and TRBJ1-4, with a weak D call TRBD1 (5 bases). Germline CDR1 SGHRS, CDR2 YFSETQ. The CDR3 covers 14 residues. The V and J ends lost 0 bases and 8 bases respectively, with 11 bases between them. CDR3 DNA sequence: TGCGCCAGCAGCTTGGAAGGGGTCGGGGAAAAACTGTTTTTT. Its protein is CASSLEGVGEKLFF. The full variable domain, its missing parts supplied by reference TRBV5-1 and TRBJ1-4, is KAGVTQTPRYLIKTRGQQVTLSCSPISGHRSVSWYQQTPGQGLQFLFEYFSETQRNKGNFPGRFSGRQFSNSRSEMNVSTLELGDSALYLCASSLEGVGEKLFFGSGTQLSVL.

V gene TRBV21-1 combines with J gene TRBJ1-5; whether TRBD1, the table's D call, matches the DNA was not checked. TRBV21-1 is an annotated pseudogene. The length of the CDR3 is 17 residues. Here the CDR3 DNA reads TGTGCCAGCAGCAAAGAGTCTTTGTCGGCAGGTAATCAGCCCCAGCATTTT. It codes for CASSKESLSAGNQPQHF.

The V gene is TRBV30, the J gene TRBJ1-1, with D maybe TRBD1 (5 bases). Deletions cut 3 bases from V and 3 bases from J, with 17 bases between. The CDR3 is 15 amino acids. CDR1 and CDR2 (germline): GTSNPN, SVGIG (reference sequence). The CDR3 DNA is TGTGCCTGGAGCGCACACCCTCGGGGGGACACTGAAGCTTTCTTT. Its protein is CAWSAHPRGDTEAFF.

This sequence joins TRBV28 and TRBJ1-2, with 8 positions matching TRBD1. V gave up 6 bases and J gave up 8 bases; unmatched junction bases: 14. This CDR3 has 15 residues. Germline-derived CDR1 and CDR2 are MDHEN and SYDVKM. As DNA, the CDR3 is TGTGCCAGCAGGTCCTCCCAGACAGGGGAAGGGGGCTACACCTTC. Translation gives CASRSSQTGEGGYTF.

This clone came up a few times. The chain uses TRBV19 and TRBJ1-2; tentative D call: TRBD1 (6 bases). Germline loops: CDR1 LNHDA, CDR2 SQIVND (reference sequence). The CDR3 extends over 15 amino acids. Trimming removed 2 bases from V and 6 bases from J, with 16 bases in between. The CDR3 is CASSISSTGNDGYTF. In nucleotides, the CDR3 is TGTGCCAGTAGTATAAGTTCTACAGGGAATGATGGCTACACCTTC.

The V gene is TRBV7-9, the J gene TRBJ2-5, with unresolved D. Trimming removed 7 bases at V and 2 bases at J, with 5 bases between. Germline lookup yields CDR1 SEHNR and CDR2 FQNEAQ (reference sequence). This CDR3 spans 11 amino acids. CDR3 residues: CASTPQETQYF. The CDR3 region has the DNA TGTGCCAGCACCCCACAAGAGACCCAGTACTTC.

The chain uses TRBV6-5 and TRBJ2-2, with a possible D match to TRBD2 (6 bases). V lost 3 bases, J lost 1 base, and 12 bases lay in between. CDR1 and CDR2 (germline): MNHEY, SVGAGI. CDR3 length: 16 amino acids. This CDR3 reads CASSYSYGRNTGELFF. The CDR3 nucleotides are TGTGCCAGCAGTTATTCGTACGGGAGGAACACCGGGGAGCTGTTTTTT.

V usage is TRBV7-9 and J usage is TRBJ2-1; 7 positions match TRBD2. The CDR3 runs 16 residues. Germline-derived CDR1 and CDR2 are SEHNR and FQNEAQ (reference sequence). V lost 5 bases to trimming and J lost 4 bases; unmatched junction nucleotides: 11. The CDR3 DNA reads as TGTGCCAGCAGCAATGCCGGGACTACTACTTACAATGAGCAGTTCTTC. This translates into CASSNAGTTTYNEQFF.

The chain joins TRBV7-9 to TRBJ2-1; weak D call: TRBD2 (5 bases). Trimming took off 6 bases at V and 6 bases at J, with 21 bases between the two ends. Germline V gene sequence: CDR1 SEHNR, CDR2 FQNEAQ (reference sequence). The CDR3 is 16 amino acids. This CDR3 reads CASRIPRRTRSNEQFF. Written as DNA, the CDR3 is TGTGCCAGCAGGATCCCTCGGAGGACGAGGTCCAATGAGCAGTTCTTC.

V gene TRBV28 combines with J gene TRBJ1-3; D is unclear. The CDR3 runs 16 residues. CDR1 and CDR2 (germline): MDHEN, SYDVKM. V shed 2 bases and J shed 0 bases, with 11 bases lying between them. The CDR3 DNA reads as TGTGCCAGCAGTTTAAGGAAAGGGAGCTCTGGAAACACCATATATTTT. Residues: CASSLRKGSSGNTIYF.

This clone was detected once. The J gene is TRBJ1-2, the V gene TRBV3-1 (or the pseudogene TRBV3-2), with a possible D match to TRBD1 (5 bases). V was trimmed by 3 bases and J by 8 bases, leaving 16 bases between them. The germline gives CDR1 LGHDT, CDR2 YNNKEL (reference sequence). The CDR3 is 14 amino acids. The CDR3 protein is CASSQPGLAFGYTF. CDR3 coding DNA: TGTGCCAGCAGCCAGCCAGGGCTCGCCTTCGGCTACACCTTC.

This chain joins TRBV2 and TRBJ1-5, with 7 positions matching TRBD1. This CDR3 region has 14 residues. Germline-derived CDR1 and CDR2 are SNHLY and FYNNEI. Trimming took 6 bases from V and 5 from J; bases not matched to a gene: 7. CDR3: CASSWGQHDQPQHF. The CDR3, as DNA: TGTGCCAGCAGCTGGGGACAGCATGATCAGCCCCAGCATTTT. Full variable domain (rest looked up from reference TRBV2 and TRBJ1-5): EPEVTQTPSHQVTQMGQEVILRCVPISNHLYFYWYRQILGQKVEFLVSFYNNEISEKSEIFDDQFSVERPDGSNFTLKIRSTKLEDSAMYFCASSWGQHDQPQHFGDGTRLSIL.

V usage is TRBV7-3 and J usage is TRBJ1-2; TRBD1 agrees at 7 bases. V lost 2 bases, J lost 8 bases, and 14 bases stayed unmatched. From germline, CDR1 is SGHTA and CDR2 FQGTGA. CDR3 length equals 16 residues. The CDR3 loop reads CASSLLHGGTGDGYTF. The CDR3 region has the DNA TGTGCCAGCAGCTTACTTCACGGGGGAACAGGGGACGGCTACACCTTC.

This chain uses TRBV5-8 with TRBJ1-2, with TRBD1 matching 8 bases. J lost 4 bases, V lost 4 bases, and 3 bases had no gene match. CDR1 and CDR2 (germline): SGHTS, YDEGEE. CDR3 length: 13 residues. The CDR3 coding sequence is TGTGCCAGCAGCCCGGACAGGGCCTATGGCTACACCTTC. This translates into CASSPDRAYGYTF.

The rearrangement joins TRBV19 to TRBJ1-5; 7 bases are a match to TRBD1. V dropped 3 bases and J dropped 4; count of bases not matched to a gene: 9. The CDR3 totals 16 residues. Germline V gene sequence: CDR1 LNHDA, CDR2 SQIVND (reference sequence). CDR3 region: CASSIRRDRPNQPQHF. For the CDR3, the DNA is TGTGCCAGTAGTATCCGCCGGGACAGACCTAATCAGCCCCAGCATTTT. Full variable domain (outside the CDR3, taken from reference TRBV19 and TRBJ1-5): DGGITQSPKYLFRKEGQNVTLSCEQNLNHDAMYWYRQDPGQGLRLIYYSQIVNDFQKGDIAEGYSVSREKKESFPLTVTSAQKNPTAFYLCASSIRRDRPNQPQHFGDGTRLSIL.